A single sample is the source of the 23 T cell receptor beta chains below, sequenced in a study of T-cell reconstitution after alpha-beta-depleted transplantation in children. Unique molecular identifiers were incorporated when the TCRbeta library was constructed. TCRdb passed the PCR reads through MiXCR, listing each CDR3 protein once. Of fewer than 550,000 distinct CDR3 sequences listed, over 9.5% were seen once; the top ten hold just over 2%. The sample in question was PBMCs, obtained before TCRalphabeta/CD19-depleted stem cell transplant. The source of these receptors is a child between 2 and 9 years old with inherited bone marrow failure, due to receive a stem cell transplant.

A remark on this clonotype: A much larger clone sits a single nucleotide away, making a read error possible. The chain recombines TRBV4-3 with TRBJ2-7; tentatively, D is TRBD2 (6 bases). Germline lookup yields CDR1 LGHNA and CDR2 YSLEER. The CDR3 length is 15 residues. Trimming cost V 0 bases and J 4 bases, with 13 bases left between them. The CDR3 here is CASSQETGVWYEQYF. CDR3 DNA sequence: TGCGCCAGCAGCCAAGAAACGGGAGTGTGGTACGAGCAGTACTTC.

In this sample, this clonotype turned up many times. The rearrangement uses TRBV7-2 and TRBJ1-1; D remains unclear. The CDR3 is 16 amino acids. V gave up 5 bases and J gave up 1 base, with 17 bases separating them. The germline V gene has CDR1 SGHTA and CDR2 FQGNSA. CDR3 coding DNA: TGTGCCAGCAGCCTATCTCTTTATGGGAGGAACACTGAAGCTTTCTTT. The encoded protein is CASSLSLYGRNTEAFF. The full variable domain, rest sourced from reference TRBV7-2 and TRBJ1-1, is GAGVSQSPSNKVTEKGKDVELRCDPISGHTALYWYRQSLGQGLEFLIYFQGNSAPDKSGLPSDRFSAERTGGSVSTLTIQRTQQEDSAVYLCASSLSLYGRNTEAFFGQGTRLTVV.

The V gene is TRBV6-2 or TRBV6-3, the J gene TRBJ1-5; D is unresolved. Germline-derived CDR1 and CDR2 are MNHEY and SVGEGT. V was clipped by 2 bases and J by 2 bases, with 13 bases between them. This CDR3 contains 16 residues. CDR3 DNA sequence: TGTGCCAGCAGTTACCCTACGACGATGGGCAATCAGCCCCAGCATTTT. Translating gives CASSYPTTMGNQPQHF.

This clonotype was detected ten times or more. This chain connects TRBV7-2 to TRBJ1-5; tentative D call: TRBD1 (5 bases). The length of the CDR3 is 15 residues. Trimming removed 0 bases from V and 6 bases from J, with 12 bases in between. CDR1 is SGHTA and CDR2 is FQGNSA in the germline V gene. The CDR3 spells CASSLAAGDTQPQHF. The DNA for the CDR3 is TGTGCCAGCAGCTTAGCGGCGGGGGATACTCAGCCCCAGCATTTT.

This clonotype was recorded many times. One junction end does not reproduce the germline sequence, and a read error may be involved. This sequence joins TRBV4-3 and TRBJ2-7; D might be TRBD2 (6 bases). This CDR3 has 14 residues. Per germline, CDR1 LGHNA and CDR2 YSLEER. The CDR3 protein is CASSQDLEGSSCFF. The CDR3 DNA follows: TGCGCCAGCAGCCAAGATCTGGAGGGGTCCTCTTGTTTCTTC.

The chain uses TRBV30 and TRBJ2-7; 8 nucleotides match TRBD1. Germline V gene sequence: CDR1 GTSNPN, CDR2 SVGIG (reference sequence). V was pared by 3 bases and J by 5 bases, with 9 bases of the junction left unmatched. The CDR3 totals 14 residues. CDR3 sequence (DNA): TGTGCCTGGAGCTCCGGACAGGGTATACACGAGCAGTACTTC. As protein: CAWSSGQGIHEQYF.

On this clonotype: This clone may be a read error of a much larger clone one base away. The gene calls are TRBV28 and TRBJ1-1; D is uncertain. Germline V gives CDR1 MDHEN, CDR2 SYDVKM. This CDR3 is 14 amino acids long. CDR3 residues: CASSLPGMVTETFF. DNA of the CDR3: TGTGCCAGCAGTTTACCGGGTATGGTCACTGAAACTTTCTTT.

This clonotype was counted at least ten times. The chain recombines TRBV27 with TRBJ2-1; TRBD2 matches at 16 bases. V lost 3 bases to trimming and J lost 3 bases; unmatched junction nucleotides: 5. Germline V gives CDR1 MNHEY, CDR2 SMNVEV (reference sequence). The length of the CDR3 is 18 residues. CDR3 DNA: TGTGCCAGCAGTTTGGGACTAGCGGGAGGGCCGGGCTACAATGAGCAGTTCTTC. It translates to CASSLGLAGGPGYNEQFF.

Remarks on this clonotype: With a much larger clone just one base away, this may be a read error. This chain joins TRBV12-3 or TRBV12-4 and TRBJ1-1; TRBD1 agrees at 11 bases. The CDR3 covers 17 residues. Trimming at V came to 1 base and at J to 6 bases, leaving 10 bases not matched to a gene. CDR3 bases: TGTGCCAGCAGTTTAGGGGGCGGGACAGGGGGTAACCCTGAAGCTTTCTTT. It specifies CASSLGGGTGGNPEAFF.

The table lists this clonotype with many counts. The V call is TRBV12-3 or TRBV12-4, the J call TRBJ1-5, with 12 nucleotides matching TRBD1. This CDR3 is 20 amino acids long. The ends lost 6 bases at V and 2 bases at J; junction bases unmatched: 17. The CDR3 DNA sequence: TGTGCCAGCAGCCCGAGGGCTAACCGGGACAGGGGGCGAGGCAATCAGCCCCAGCATTTT. Translated: CASSPRANRDRGRGNQPQHF.

This clonotype showed up many times. The junction differs from germline at one of its ends, possibly a read error. The genes are TRBV5-4 and TRBJ2-2; perhaps TRBD2 as D (5 bases). The CDR3 totals 16 residues. Per the germline V gene, CDR1 is SGHNT and CDR2 is YYREEE (reference sequence). The CDR3 protein is CASSLATTVGTGDLFF. CDR3 coding DNA: TGTGCCAGCAGCTTGGCAACGACGGTTGGCACCGGGGATCTGTTTTTT.

The rearrangement links TRBV20-1 to TRBJ2-7, with TRBD1 matching 9 bases. Looked up from germline, CDR1 is DFQATT and CDR2 is SNEGSKA (reference sequence). The CDR3 length is 13 residues. The ends lost 8 bases at V and 3 bases at J; junction bases unmatched: 8. In nucleotides, the CDR3 is TGCAGTACTGAGGGACAGGGCAACTACGAGCAGTACTTC. Translating gives CSTEGQGNYEQYF.

In this sample, this clonotype turned up many times. The chain employs TRBV20-1 and TRBJ2-7; 9 positions match TRBD1. The germline V gene has CDR1 DFQATT and CDR2 SNEGSKA (reference sequence). The CDR3 has 13 amino acids. V gave up 5 bases and J gave up 4 bases; unmatched junction bases: 6. The CDR3 coding sequence is TGCAGTGCTCGACGGACAGGGGATTACGAGCAGTACTTC. It specifies CSARRTGDYEQYF.

Remarks on this clonotype: With a much larger clone just one base away, this may be a read error. This chain joins TRBV3-1 and TRBJ1-3; D is perhaps TRBD1 (6 bases). The length of the CDR3 is 14 residues. V shed 4 bases and J shed 0 bases, with 7 bases lying between them. The germline gives CDR1 LGHDT, CDR2 YNNKEL (reference sequence). The CDR3 DNA reads as TGTGCCAGCAGCCGGGGGCCCTCTGGAAACACCATATATTTT. Its translation is CASSRGPSGNTIYF.

This clonotype was seen ten or more times. The J gene is TRBJ2-7, the V gene TRBV3-1; D is possibly TRBD2 (5 bases). The V and J ends lost 6 bases and 7 bases respectively, with 19 bases between them. From germline, CDR1 is LGHDT and CDR2 YNNKEL (reference sequence). CDR3 size: 14 residues. In DNA form, the CDR3 reads TGTGCCAGCAGTCCCCCGGAGGTCGGATTAGAGCAGTACTTC. Translated, it gives CASSPPEVGLEQYF.

Concerning this clonotype: Given a much more abundant clone one base away, this may be a read error. The V and J genes are TRBV4-2 and TRBJ1-2, with 7 bases aligning to TRBD1. The V gene's germline CDR1 is LGHNA and CDR2 YNFKEQ. The length of the CDR3 is 14 residues. Trimming removed 5 bases from V and 7 bases from J; junction bases left unmatched: 10. CDR3 residues: CASSFGQVISGYTF. CDR3 bases: TGTGCCAGCAGCTTTGGACAGGTAATTTCTGGCTACACCTTC.

About this clonotype: Given a much more abundant clone one base away, this may be a read error. The chain employs TRBV2 and TRBJ2-4; 7 bases agree with TRBD2. Germline-derived CDR1 and CDR2 are SNHLY and FYNNEI. The V gene end was trimmed by 8 bases and the J gene end by 6 bases; junction bases not matched to a gene: 7. This CDR3 comprises 13 residues. The CDR3 reads CASLPKRGNIQYF. The CDR3 bases are TGTGCCAGCCTCCCCAAGCGGGGAAACATTCAGTACTTC.

The sample holds many counts of this clonotype. The chain employs TRBV12-3 or TRBV12-4 and TRBJ2-2, with 14 bases identical to TRBD2. The length of the CDR3 is 20 residues. The ends lost 8 bases at V and 5 bases at J; junction bases unmatched: 19. This CDR3 reads CASLDRAGTSGSSGTGELFF. DNA of the CDR3: TGTGCCAGCCTTGACAGGGCCGGGACTAGCGGGAGCTCGGGAACCGGGGAGCTGTTTTTT.

This clonotype was seen at least ten times. The V gene is TRBV4-3, the J gene TRBJ2-5; 9 nucleotides match TRBD2. V trimming: 5 bases; J trimming: 5 bases; junction bases outside the gene matches: 15. The V gene's germline CDR1 is LGHNA and CDR2 YSLEER. The CDR3 spans 17 residues. The DNA for the CDR3 is TGCGCCAGCAGCTCCAGGCGGGTGCGGGAGGGCCCCGAGACCCAGTACTTC. This codes for CASSSRRVREGPETQYF.

This clonotype appeared many times. The gene calls are TRBV20-1 and TRBJ2-7; unclear D gene. This CDR3 has 12 residues. V lost 1 base, J lost 6 bases, and 10 bases lay in between. Germline V gives CDR1 DFQATT, CDR2 SNEGSKA (reference sequence). CDR3 nucleotide sequence: TGCAGTGCTAGAGGTCTCCCCAGCGAGCAGTACTTC. Translating gives CSARGLPSEQYF.

This clonotype occurred a few times. This chain connects TRBV12-3 or TRBV12-4 to TRBJ2-7; TRBD1 agrees at 8 bases. J was trimmed by 4 bases and V by 5 bases; bases with no gene match: 10. The CDR3 extends over 15 amino acids. CDR3 protein: CASSPKRDRYYEQYF. For the CDR3, the DNA is TGTGCCAGCAGTCCGAAACGGGACAGGTATTACGAGCAGTACTTC.

This clonotype was seen a few times. The chain couples TRBV7-2 to TRBJ1-5, with D hard to call. Germline V gene data show CDR1 as SGHTA and CDR2 as FQGNSA. The V end was cut by 1 base, the J end by 7 bases, with 8 bases between. The CDR3 has 13 residues. CDR3 in DNA: TGTGCCAGCAGCTTAGTTCGGGCCCAGCCCCAGCATTTT. This sequence encodes CASSLVRAQPQHF.

V and J are TRBV28 and TRBJ2-7, with 11 positions matching TRBD2. V lost 5 bases, J lost 3 bases, and 9 bases stayed unmatched. The CDR3 runs to 16 residues. Germline CDR1 is MDHEN and CDR2 is SYDVKM. The CDR3 loop reads CASSPARLAGFYEQYF. The CDR3 nucleotides are TGTGCCAGCAGTCCCGCGAGACTAGCGGGATTCTACGAGCAGTACTTC.